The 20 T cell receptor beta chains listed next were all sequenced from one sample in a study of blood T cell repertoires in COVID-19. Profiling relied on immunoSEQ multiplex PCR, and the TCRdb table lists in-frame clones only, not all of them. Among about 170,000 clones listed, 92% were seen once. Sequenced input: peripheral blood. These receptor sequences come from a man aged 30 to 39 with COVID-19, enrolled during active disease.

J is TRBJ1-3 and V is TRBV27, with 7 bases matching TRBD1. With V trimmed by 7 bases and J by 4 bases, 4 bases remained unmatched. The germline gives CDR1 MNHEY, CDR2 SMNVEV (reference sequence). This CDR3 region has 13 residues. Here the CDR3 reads CASTMGQGNTIYF. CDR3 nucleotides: TGTGCCAGCACCATGGGACAGGGAAACACCATATATTTT.

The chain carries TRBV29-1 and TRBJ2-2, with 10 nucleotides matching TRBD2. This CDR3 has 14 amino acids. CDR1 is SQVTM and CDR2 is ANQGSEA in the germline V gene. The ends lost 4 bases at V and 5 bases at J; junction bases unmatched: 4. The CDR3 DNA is TGCAGCGTTGTCAAGGGACTAGCGACCGGGGAGCTGTTTTTT. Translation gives CSVVKGLATGELFF.

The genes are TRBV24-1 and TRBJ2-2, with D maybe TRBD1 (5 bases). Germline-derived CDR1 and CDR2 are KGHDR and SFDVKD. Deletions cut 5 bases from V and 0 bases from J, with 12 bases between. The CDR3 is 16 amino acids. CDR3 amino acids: CATSAADSPNTGELFF. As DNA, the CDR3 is TGTGCCACCAGTGCCGCTGACAGTCCGAACACCGGGGAGCTGTTTTTT.

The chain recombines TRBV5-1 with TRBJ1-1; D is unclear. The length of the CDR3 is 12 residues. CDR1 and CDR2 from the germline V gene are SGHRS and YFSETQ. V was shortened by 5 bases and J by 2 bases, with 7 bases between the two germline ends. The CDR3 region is CASRQVNTEAFF. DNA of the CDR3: TGCGCCAGCAGACAAGTAAACACTGAAGCTTTCTTT.

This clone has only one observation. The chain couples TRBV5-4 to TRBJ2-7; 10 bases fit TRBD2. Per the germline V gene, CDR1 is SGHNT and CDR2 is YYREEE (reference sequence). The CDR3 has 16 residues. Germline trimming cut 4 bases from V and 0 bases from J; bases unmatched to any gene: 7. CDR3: CASSPGSSGGSYEQYF. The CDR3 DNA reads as TGTGCCAGCAGCCCTGGTTCTAGCGGGGGCTCCTACGAGCAGTACTTC. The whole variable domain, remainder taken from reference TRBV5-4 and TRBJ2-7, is ETGVTQSPTHLIKTRGQQVTLRCSSQSGHNTVSWYQQALGQGPQFIFQYYREEENGRGNFPPRFSGLQFPNYSSELNVNALELDDSALYLCASSPGSSGGSYEQYFGPGTRLTVT.

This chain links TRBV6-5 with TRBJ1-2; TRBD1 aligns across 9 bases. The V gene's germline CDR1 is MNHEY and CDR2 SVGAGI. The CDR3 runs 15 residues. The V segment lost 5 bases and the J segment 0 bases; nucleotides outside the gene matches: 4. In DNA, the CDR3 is TGTGCCAGCAGTCCTGGGACAGGGACTAACTATGGCTACACCTTC. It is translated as CASSPGTGTNYGYTF.

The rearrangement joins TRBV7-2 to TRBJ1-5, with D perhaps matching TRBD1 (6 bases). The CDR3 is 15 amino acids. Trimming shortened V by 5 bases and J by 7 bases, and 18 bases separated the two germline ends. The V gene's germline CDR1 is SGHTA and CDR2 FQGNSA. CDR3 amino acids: CASSKQGNLHQPQHF. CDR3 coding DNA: TGTGCCAGCAGCAAACAGGGAAATCTTCACCAGCCCCAGCATTTT.

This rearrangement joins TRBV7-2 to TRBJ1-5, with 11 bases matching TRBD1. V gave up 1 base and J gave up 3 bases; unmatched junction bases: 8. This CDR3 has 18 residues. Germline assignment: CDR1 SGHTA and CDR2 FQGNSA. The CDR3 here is CASSLGDRGLRINQPQHF. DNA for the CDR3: TGTGCCAGCAGCTTAGGGGACAGGGGGTTGAGGATCAATCAGCCCCAGCATTTT.

The CDR3 sequence is CASSPIAGLSTDTQYF. CDR3 bases: TGTGCCAGCTCACCTATAGCGGGACTCAGCACAGATACGCAGTATTTT. The chain couples TRBV18 to TRBJ2-3, with 8 nucleotides matching TRBD2. The junction had 5 bases not matched to a gene; V was cut back by 3 bases and J by 0 bases. CDR1 KGHSH and CDR2 LQKENI come from the germline V gene. The CDR3 is 16 residues long.

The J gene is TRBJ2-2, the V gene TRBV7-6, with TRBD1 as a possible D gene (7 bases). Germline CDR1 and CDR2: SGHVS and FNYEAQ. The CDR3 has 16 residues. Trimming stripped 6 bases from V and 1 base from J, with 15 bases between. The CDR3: CASSLRQGGNTGELFF. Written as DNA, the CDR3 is TGTGCCAGCAGTCTTCGACAGGGAGGGAACACCGGGGAGCTGTTTTTT.

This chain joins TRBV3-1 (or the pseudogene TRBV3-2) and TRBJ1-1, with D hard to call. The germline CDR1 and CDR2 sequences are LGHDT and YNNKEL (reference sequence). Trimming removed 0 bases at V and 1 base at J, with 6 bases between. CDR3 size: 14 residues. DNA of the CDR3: TGTGCCAGCAGCCAAGAACAGACGAACACTGAAGCTTTCTTT. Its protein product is CASSQEQTNTEAFF.

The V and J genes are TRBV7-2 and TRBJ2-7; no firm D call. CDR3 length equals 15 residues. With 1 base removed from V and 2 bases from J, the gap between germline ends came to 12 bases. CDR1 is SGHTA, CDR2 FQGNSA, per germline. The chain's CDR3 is CASSLEVRSTYEQYF. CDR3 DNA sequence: TGTGCCAGCAGCTTAGAAGTCCGAAGCACCTACGAGCAGTACTTC.

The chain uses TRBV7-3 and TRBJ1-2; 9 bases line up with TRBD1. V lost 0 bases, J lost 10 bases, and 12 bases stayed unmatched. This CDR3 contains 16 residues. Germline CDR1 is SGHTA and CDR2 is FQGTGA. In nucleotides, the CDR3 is TGTGCCAGCAGCTTAACGGGGGACAGGGACCAGGGTGACTACACCTTC. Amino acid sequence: CASSLTGDRDQGDYTF.

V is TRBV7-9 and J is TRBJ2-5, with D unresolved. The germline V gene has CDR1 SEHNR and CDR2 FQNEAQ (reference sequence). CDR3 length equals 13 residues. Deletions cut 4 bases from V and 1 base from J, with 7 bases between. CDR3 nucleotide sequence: TGTGCCAGCAGCTCCCGGAGCCAAGAGACCCAGTACTTC. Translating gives CASSSRSQETQYF.

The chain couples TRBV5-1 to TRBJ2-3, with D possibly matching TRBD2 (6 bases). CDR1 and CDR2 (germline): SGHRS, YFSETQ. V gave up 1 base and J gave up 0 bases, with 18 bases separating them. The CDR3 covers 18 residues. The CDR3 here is CASSLLATSTHSTDTQYF. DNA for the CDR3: TGCGCCAGCAGCTTGCTAGCGACCTCAACCCATAGCACAGATACGCAGTATTTT.

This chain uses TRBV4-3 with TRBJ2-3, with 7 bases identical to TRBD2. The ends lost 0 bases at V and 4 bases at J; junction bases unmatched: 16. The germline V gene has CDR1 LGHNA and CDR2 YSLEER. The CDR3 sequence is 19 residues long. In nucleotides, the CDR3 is TGCGCCAGCAGCCAAGAGGGAGTAATAGCGGGTGAGATTCCAGATACGCAGTATTTT. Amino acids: CASSQEGVIAGEIPDTQYF.

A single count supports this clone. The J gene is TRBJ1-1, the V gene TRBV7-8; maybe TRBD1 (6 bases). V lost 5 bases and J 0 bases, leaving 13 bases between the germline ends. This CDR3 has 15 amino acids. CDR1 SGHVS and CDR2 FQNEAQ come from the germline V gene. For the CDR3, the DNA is TGTGCCAGCAGCCTGAACAGGGCAATGAACACTGAAGCTTTCTTT. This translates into CASSLNRAMNTEAFF.

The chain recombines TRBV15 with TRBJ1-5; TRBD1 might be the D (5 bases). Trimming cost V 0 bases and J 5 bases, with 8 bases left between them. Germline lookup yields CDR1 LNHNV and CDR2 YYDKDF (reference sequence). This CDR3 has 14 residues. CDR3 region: CATSRDRDYQPQHF. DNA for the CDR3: TGTGCCACCAGCAGAGACAGGGATTATCAGCCCCAGCATTTT.

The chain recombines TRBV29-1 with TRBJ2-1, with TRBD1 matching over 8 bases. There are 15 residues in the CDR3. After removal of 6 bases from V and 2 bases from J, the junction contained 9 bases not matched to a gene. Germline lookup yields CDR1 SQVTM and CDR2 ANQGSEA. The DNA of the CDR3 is TGCAGCGTACGTACCGGGACAGGAACCTACAATGAGCAGTTCTTC. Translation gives CSVRTGTGTYNEQFF.

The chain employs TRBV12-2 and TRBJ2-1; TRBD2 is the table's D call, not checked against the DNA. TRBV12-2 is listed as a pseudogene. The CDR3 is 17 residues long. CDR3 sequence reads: CASRLVSGLAGSNEQFF. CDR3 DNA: TGTGCAAGTCGCTTAGTTTCAGGGCTAGCGGGCTCCAATGAGCAGTTCTTC.